Listed here are 4 T cell receptor beta chains from one sample, sequenced in a study of alternative splicing in chronic myeloid leukemia remission. As to time point: chronic-phase CML before TKI therapy (screening/day 1). Each library started from approximately 1 ug total RNA with poly-A enrichment. Reprocessing the bulk RNA-seq reads, TCRdb reports a single entry for every CDR3 protein and omits DNA. Its clone listing holds approximately 70 distinct CDR3 sequences. The specimen comprised PBMCs or total blood leukocytes (not recorded which), sampled at diagnosis. All receptors derive from an adult with chronic myeloid leukemia.

This chain joins TRBV4-3 and TRBJ1-4. Germline loops: CDR1 LGHNA, CDR2 YSLEER. The CDR3 is made up of 16 amino acids. CDR3 amino acids: CASSLDAQRQNEKLFF.

The chain has TRBV30 and TRBJ2-3; TCRdb reports TRBD1, a call that lacks DNA to check it against. The V gene's germline CDR1 is GTSNPN and CDR2 SVGIG (reference sequence). The CDR3 extends over 14 amino acids. The CDR3 reads CAWSQGYSTDTQYF.

The V call is TRBV7-3, the J call TRBJ1-1. There are 16 residues in the CDR3. Per the germline V gene, CDR1 is SGHTA and CDR2 is FQGTGA. CDR3 region: CASSLRGDRHNTEAFF.

This clonotype appeared a single time. V and J are TRBV18 and TRBJ2-5; the D call of TRBD2 rests on TCRdb alone, since no DNA is present to check it. Germline lookup yields CDR1 KGHSH and CDR2 LQKENI. This CDR3 contains 13 residues. The CDR3 is CASSPGQQETQYF.